Presented here are 27 T cell receptor beta chains from one specimen sequenced in a study of CD8+ T cells in alopecia areata. The authors extracted RNA and reverse transcribed it into cDNA as the sequencing template. Only in-frame clones appear in the TCRdb table, and some are missing; sequencing was by immunoSEQ multiplex PCR. Altogether under 150,000 clones are present, 55% to 60% being singletons, with the ten largest covering approximately 3.1%. Treatment here: oral pan-JAK inhibitor, 5-10 mg twice daily. Material: CD4+ T cells sorted from blood, obtained at week 24, from a patient treated with tofacitinib. These receptor sequences come from a human donor with alopecia areata.

Only a few counts were recorded for this clone. This chain connects TRBV11-2 to TRBJ2-5; 8 bases agree with TRBD1. J lost 5 bases, V lost 1 base, and 6 bases had no gene match. The CDR3 sequence is 15 residues long. Germline values: CDR1 SGHAT, CDR2 FQNNGV. The CDR3: CASSLGGRGRETQYF. CDR3 in DNA: TGTGCCAGCAGCTTAGGGGGCAGGGGGCGCGAGACCCAGTACTTC.

This clone has just a few counts. The rearrangement uses TRBV29-1 and TRBJ2-7, with a tentative D call TRBD1 (6 bases). Trimming removed 6 bases at V and 0 bases at J, with 15 bases between. Germline CDR1 is SQVTM and CDR2 is ANQGSEA. The CDR3 has 14 residues. CDR3 DNA: TGCAGCGTCCGGGACACGATAAGCTCCTACGAGCAGTACTTC. Residues: CSVRDTISSYEQYF.

The genes are TRBV5-4 and TRBJ2-6; D remains unclear. CDR3 length equals 15 residues. Trimming removed 1 base at V and 1 base at J, with 6 bases between. Germline loops: CDR1 SGHNT, CDR2 YYREEE (reference sequence). The CDR3 region has the DNA TGTGCCAGCAGCTTGATTTTTTCTGGGGCCAACGTCCTGACTTTC. The encoded protein is CASSLIFSGANVLTF.

J is TRBJ1-2 and V is TRBV4-3, with D unclear. Germline V gives CDR1 LGHNA, CDR2 YSLEER. V dropped 0 bases and J dropped 8 bases, with 13 bases sitting between them. The CDR3 length is 14 residues. The CDR3 protein is CASSQDRGQGGYTF. In DNA, the CDR3 is TGCGCCAGCAGCCAAGATCGAGGTCAAGGCGGCTACACCTTC.

The chain combines TRBV5-6 with TRBJ1-4; TRBD1 might be the D (6 bases). The CDR3 loop spans 18 amino acids. The germline gives CDR1 SGHDT, CDR2 YYEEEE. V shed 0 bases and J shed 7 bases, with 22 bases lying between them. CDR3 sequence reads: CASSLAKRSRQAFEKLFF. In nucleotides, the CDR3 is TGTGCCAGCAGCTTGGCCAAAAGGTCGCGACAGGCCTTTGAAAAACTGTTTTTT.

V is TRBV18 and J is TRBJ2-2, with 7 bases aligning to TRBD1. The length of the CDR3 is 13 residues. CDR1 and CDR2 from the germline V gene are KGHSH and LQKENI. With 1 base clipped from V and 9 bases from J, the junction kept 2 bases outside the gene matches. The CDR3 is CASSPRQGRELFF. The CDR3 nucleotides are TGTGCCAGCTCACCACGACAGGGCCGGGAGCTGTTTTTT.

The chain links TRBV13 to TRBJ2-3; D unclear. The V gene lost 1 base and the J gene lost 6 bases, with 8 bases spanning the gap. Germline CDR1 reads PRHDT; CDR2 reads FYEKMQ (reference sequence). The CDR3 spans 13 residues. The CDR3, as DNA: TGTGCCAGCAGCTTAGATATCGGTGATACGCAGTATTTT. Amino acids: CASSLDIGDTQYF.

V usage is TRBV20-1 and J usage is TRBJ1-1; 8 bases map to TRBD1. The CDR3 covers 11 residues. The germline V gene encodes CDR1 DFQATT and CDR2 SNEGSKA (reference sequence). V lost 5 bases, J lost 11 bases, and 7 bases stayed unmatched. CDR3: CSAGPGGRAFF. DNA of the CDR3: TGCAGTGCTGGACCAGGGGGCAGGGCTTTCTTT.

This chain joins TRBV29-1 and TRBJ1-1; possible D gene TRBD1, 6 bases. V lost 3 bases and J lost 0, with 8 bases in between. Germline assignment: CDR1 SQVTM and CDR2 ANQGSEA. CDR3 length: 13 amino acids. This chain's CDR3 is CSVENRVNTEAFF. The CDR3 region has the DNA TGCAGCGTTGAGAACAGGGTGAACACTGAAGCTTTCTTT. Supplemented by reference TRBV29-1 and TRBJ1-1, the full variable domain reads SAVISQKPSRDICQRGTSLTIQCQVDSQVTMMFWYRQQPGQSLTLIATANQGSEATYESGFVIDKFPISRPNLTFSTLTVSNMSPEDSSIYLCSVENRVNTEAFFGQGTRLTVV.

This chain uses TRBV2 with TRBJ2-5, with TRBD2 identical over 7 bases. This CDR3 is built from 10 residues. Germline V lookup: CDR1 SNHLY, CDR2 FYNNEI. V lost 3 bases, J lost 11 bases, and 0 bases stayed unmatched. Here the CDR3 DNA reads TGTGCCAGCAGTGAGGGAGGGCAGTACTTC. Protein sequence: CASSEGGQYF.

CDR3 sequence reads: CASKGTANEKLFF. Written as DNA, the CDR3 is TGTGCCAGCAAGGGGACGGCGAATGAAAAACTGTTTTTT. This chain uses TRBV6-6 with TRBJ1-4, with D possibly TRBD1 on 5 matching bases. Trimming cost V 7 bases and J 5 bases, with 11 bases left between them. Looked up from germline, CDR1 is MNHNY and CDR2 is SVGAGI (reference sequence). The CDR3 extends over 13 amino acids.

This clone was recorded a few times. This chain uses TRBV27 with TRBJ2-7, with D unresolved. The CDR3 runs to 13 residues. V shed 5 bases and J shed 0 bases, with 8 bases lying between them. CDR1 is MNHEY, CDR2 SMNVEV, per germline (reference sequence). The CDR3 DNA sequence: TGTGCCAGCAGTGCGGCAGGCTCCTACGAGCAGTACTTC. It specifies CASSAAGSYEQYF.

The chain couples TRBV15 to TRBJ2-5; D is ambiguous. V lost 2 bases to trimming and J lost 5 bases, with 15 bases between them. This CDR3 region has 15 residues. Germline CDR1 is LNHNV and CDR2 is YYDKDF (reference sequence). The CDR3, as DNA: TGTGCCACCAGCAGACATACCTTGGGTATGGAGACCCAGTACTTC. This translates into CATSRHTLGMETQYF.

The rearrangement uses TRBV7-8 and TRBJ2-7; D is possibly TRBD2 (6 bases). This CDR3 region has 15 residues. V was cut by 2 bases and J by 0 bases, with 11 bases left in between. Germline V gives CDR1 SGHVS, CDR2 FQNEAQ. The CDR3 region has the DNA TGTGCCAGCAGCTTAAACCGGGACTTCTCCTACGAGCAGTACTTC. It specifies CASSLNRDFSYEQYF.

The chain is built from TRBV5-4 and TRBJ1-6, with unresolved D. Germline CDR1 reads SGHNT; CDR2 reads YYREEE (reference sequence). This CDR3 is built from 12 residues. Trimming removed 4 bases from V and 9 bases from J, with 8 bases in between. The CDR3 DNA follows: TGTGCCAGCAGCCTCGTGTCTTCACCCCTCCACTTT. Protein sequence: CASSLVSSPLHF. Full variable domain (missing parts from reference TRBV5-4 and TRBJ1-6): ETGVTQSPTHLIKTRGQQVTLRCSSQSGHNTVSWYQQALGQGPQFIFQYYREEENGRGNFPPRFSGLQFPNYSSELNVNALELDDSALYLCASSLVSSPLHFGNGTRLTVT.

In its sample, this clone was seen a few times. The chain recombines TRBV2 with TRBJ2-1; tentatively, D is TRBD1 (6 bases). The CDR3 covers 12 residues. The germline gives CDR1 SNHLY, CDR2 FYNNEI. Trimming shortened V by 6 bases and J by 7 bases, and 10 bases separated the two germline ends. The CDR3 bases are TGTGCCAGCAGGGCTACAGGGAATGAGCAGTTCTTC. Translated: CASRATGNEQFF. Full variable domain (rest looked up from reference TRBV2 and TRBJ2-1): EPEVTQTPSHQVTQMGQEVILRCVPISNHLYFYWYRQILGQKVEFLVSFYNNEISEKSEIFDDQFSVERPDGSNFTLKIRSTKLEDSAMYFCASRATGNEQFFGPGTRLTVL.

The chain employs TRBV5-1 and TRBJ1-2; TRBD1 might be the D (6 bases). Germline CDR1 is SGHRS and CDR2 is YFSETQ. The CDR3 totals 16 residues. V shed 0 bases and J shed 4 bases, with 16 bases lying between them. The CDR3 loop is CASSLDGTPGGYGYTF. The DNA of the CDR3 is TGCGCCAGCAGCTTGGATGGGACACCTGGAGGCTATGGCTACACCTTC.

V is TRBV5-1 and J is TRBJ2-3, with D unresolved. V gave up 0 bases and J gave up 2 bases, with 7 bases separating them. The CDR3 runs 14 residues. Germline V gene lookup returns CDR1 SGHRS and CDR2 YFSETQ. The DNA of the CDR3 is TGCGCCAGCAGCTTGGAAGGCAACACAGATACGCAGTATTTT. Translated, it gives CASSLEGNTDTQYF.

CDR3: CASTLDDYGYTF. The CDR3 DNA is TGTGCCAGCACCCTGGACGACTATGGCTACACCTTC. The chain recombines TRBV7-9 with TRBJ1-2, with unresolved D. The CDR3 runs 12 residues. Germline CDR1 and CDR2: SEHNR and FQNEAQ (reference sequence). The V gene lost 7 bases and the J gene lost 3 bases, with 9 bases spanning the gap.

The V call is TRBV4-3, the J call TRBJ2-5, with D possibly matching TRBD1 (5 bases). The CDR3 covers 15 residues. Germline assignment: CDR1 LGHNA and CDR2 YSLEER. V lost 7 bases and J lost 5, with 20 bases in between. DNA for the CDR3: TGCGCCAGCAAGTTGTCCGGTGGGGCAAGGGAGACCCAGTACTTC. Amino acids: CASKLSGGARETQYF.

The table lists this clone with a few counts. This chain connects TRBV18 to TRBJ2-3; 7 bases are a match to TRBD2. Germline-derived CDR1 and CDR2 are KGHSH and LQKENI. V was clipped by 5 bases and J by 2 bases; unmatched bases: 7. The CDR3 consists of 15 residues. The CDR3 region has the DNA TGTGCCAGCTCATTAAGCGGGGACCTCACAGATACGCAGTATTTT. Protein sequence: CASSLSGDLTDTQYF. Full variable domain (remainder filled in from reference TRBV18 and TRBJ2-3): NAGVMQNPRHLVRRRGQEARLRCSPMKGHSHVYWYRQLPEEGLKFMVYLQKENIIDESGMPKERFSAEFPKEGPSILRIQQVVRGDSAAYFCASSLSGDLTDTQYFGPGTRLTVL.

This clone was detected a few times. V gene TRBV7-2 combines with J gene TRBJ2-1; 10 bases line up with TRBD2. V shed 1 base, J shed 0 bases, and the junction held 9 bases outside the gene matches. This CDR3 has 19 amino acids. The germline V gene has CDR1 SGHTA and CDR2 FQGNSA. CDR3 in DNA: TGTGCCAGCAGCTTAGAGCGGGGGGGCCTCGGGAACTCCTACAATGAGCAGTTCTTC. Encoded protein: CASSLERGGLGNSYNEQFF. Based on the CDR3 plus reference TRBV7-2 and TRBJ2-1, the full variable domain is GAGVSQSPSNKVTEKGKDVELRCDPISGHTALYWYRQSLGQGLEFLIYFQGNSAPDKSGLPSDRFSAERTGGSVSTLTIQRTQQEDSAVYLCASSLERGGLGNSYNEQFFGPGTRLTVL.

The genes are TRBV10-3 and TRBJ2-5; 12 bases match TRBD1. CDR1 is ENHRY, CDR2 SYGVKD, per germline. This CDR3 has 14 amino acids. V lost 7 bases to trimming and J lost 5 bases; unmatched junction nucleotides: 5. CDR3: CAIKGQGAFETQYF. CDR3 in DNA: TGTGCCATCAAGGGACAGGGGGCATTCGAGACCCAGTACTTC.

This clone was seen a few times. The V gene is TRBV10-3, the J gene TRBJ1-1; D not certain. CDR1 and CDR2 from the germline V gene are ENHRY and SYGVKD. Trimming took 7 bases from V and 4 from J, leaving 10 bases between them. CDR3 length equals 12 residues. The CDR3: CAIKGIGTEAFF. The CDR3, as DNA: TGTGCCATCAAGGGTATAGGCACTGAAGCTTTCTTT.

This clone was recorded once. The chain links TRBV6-5 to TRBJ2-4, with no clear D. The CDR3 has 16 residues. Trimming took off 4 bases at V and 7 bases at J, with 20 bases between the two ends. CDR1 and CDR2 from the germline V gene are MNHEY and SVGAGI. The CDR3 DNA reads as TGTGCCAGCAGTTCGCCCCGTCCACCCTCCTCGAACATTCAGTACTTC. Protein product: CASSSPRPPSSNIQYF.

The V and J genes are TRBV7-2 and TRBJ2-5; 7 bases agree with TRBD1. The CDR3 consists of 13 residues. After removal of 6 bases from V and 4 bases from J, the junction contained 5 bases not matched to a gene. The germline CDR1 and CDR2 sequences are SGHTA and FQGNSA. CDR3 sequence: CASREGGGETQYF. As DNA, the CDR3 is TGTGCCAGCAGGGAAGGGGGCGGAGAGACCCAGTACTTC.

V is TRBV7-9 and J is TRBJ2-1, with TRBD2 identical over 7 bases. The ends lost 5 bases at V and 5 bases at J; junction bases unmatched: 3. The CDR3 length is 13 residues. Germline CDR1 and CDR2: SEHNR and FQNEAQ (reference sequence). As DNA, the CDR3 is TGTGCCAGCAGCCTGACTAGCAACAATGAGCAGTTCTTC. The encoded protein is CASSLTSNNEQFF.